Reported below is one T cell receptor (beta chain). Its target is unknown. Alongside a J-beta primer mix, a sample-barcoded 5' primer served in a second PCR lasting about 6 to 11 cycles. TCRdb reanalysed the 5' RACE reads using MiXCR and keeps one entry per CDR3 protein. The data show 1.2 million to 1.5 million distinct CDR3 sequences, 42% seen once. V was cut by 3 bases and J by 2 bases, with 5 bases left in between. The germline V gene has CDR1 LNHDA and CDR2 SQIVND (reference sequence). The CDR3 consists of 14 residues. The sample is drawn from a study of blood T cells in healthy people across ages. Findings of the study overall: Diversity of TCR beta per million T cells declined in a roughly linear way with age. Estimated diversity across one million T cells was deemed an underestimate.

Donation came from healthy Caucasian individuals in Russia who were aged roughly 6 to 95. Per-sample yields of isolated PBMCs were at least 6 million. This TCR derives from a woman aged 18-29 years in good health. V usage is TRBV19 and J usage is TRBJ2-6; D remains ambiguous. Sequenced input: blood. CDR3 sequence: CASSMVAGANVLTF. The CDR3 region has the DNA TGTGCCAGTAGTATGGTGGCTGGGGCCAACGTCCTGACTTTC.